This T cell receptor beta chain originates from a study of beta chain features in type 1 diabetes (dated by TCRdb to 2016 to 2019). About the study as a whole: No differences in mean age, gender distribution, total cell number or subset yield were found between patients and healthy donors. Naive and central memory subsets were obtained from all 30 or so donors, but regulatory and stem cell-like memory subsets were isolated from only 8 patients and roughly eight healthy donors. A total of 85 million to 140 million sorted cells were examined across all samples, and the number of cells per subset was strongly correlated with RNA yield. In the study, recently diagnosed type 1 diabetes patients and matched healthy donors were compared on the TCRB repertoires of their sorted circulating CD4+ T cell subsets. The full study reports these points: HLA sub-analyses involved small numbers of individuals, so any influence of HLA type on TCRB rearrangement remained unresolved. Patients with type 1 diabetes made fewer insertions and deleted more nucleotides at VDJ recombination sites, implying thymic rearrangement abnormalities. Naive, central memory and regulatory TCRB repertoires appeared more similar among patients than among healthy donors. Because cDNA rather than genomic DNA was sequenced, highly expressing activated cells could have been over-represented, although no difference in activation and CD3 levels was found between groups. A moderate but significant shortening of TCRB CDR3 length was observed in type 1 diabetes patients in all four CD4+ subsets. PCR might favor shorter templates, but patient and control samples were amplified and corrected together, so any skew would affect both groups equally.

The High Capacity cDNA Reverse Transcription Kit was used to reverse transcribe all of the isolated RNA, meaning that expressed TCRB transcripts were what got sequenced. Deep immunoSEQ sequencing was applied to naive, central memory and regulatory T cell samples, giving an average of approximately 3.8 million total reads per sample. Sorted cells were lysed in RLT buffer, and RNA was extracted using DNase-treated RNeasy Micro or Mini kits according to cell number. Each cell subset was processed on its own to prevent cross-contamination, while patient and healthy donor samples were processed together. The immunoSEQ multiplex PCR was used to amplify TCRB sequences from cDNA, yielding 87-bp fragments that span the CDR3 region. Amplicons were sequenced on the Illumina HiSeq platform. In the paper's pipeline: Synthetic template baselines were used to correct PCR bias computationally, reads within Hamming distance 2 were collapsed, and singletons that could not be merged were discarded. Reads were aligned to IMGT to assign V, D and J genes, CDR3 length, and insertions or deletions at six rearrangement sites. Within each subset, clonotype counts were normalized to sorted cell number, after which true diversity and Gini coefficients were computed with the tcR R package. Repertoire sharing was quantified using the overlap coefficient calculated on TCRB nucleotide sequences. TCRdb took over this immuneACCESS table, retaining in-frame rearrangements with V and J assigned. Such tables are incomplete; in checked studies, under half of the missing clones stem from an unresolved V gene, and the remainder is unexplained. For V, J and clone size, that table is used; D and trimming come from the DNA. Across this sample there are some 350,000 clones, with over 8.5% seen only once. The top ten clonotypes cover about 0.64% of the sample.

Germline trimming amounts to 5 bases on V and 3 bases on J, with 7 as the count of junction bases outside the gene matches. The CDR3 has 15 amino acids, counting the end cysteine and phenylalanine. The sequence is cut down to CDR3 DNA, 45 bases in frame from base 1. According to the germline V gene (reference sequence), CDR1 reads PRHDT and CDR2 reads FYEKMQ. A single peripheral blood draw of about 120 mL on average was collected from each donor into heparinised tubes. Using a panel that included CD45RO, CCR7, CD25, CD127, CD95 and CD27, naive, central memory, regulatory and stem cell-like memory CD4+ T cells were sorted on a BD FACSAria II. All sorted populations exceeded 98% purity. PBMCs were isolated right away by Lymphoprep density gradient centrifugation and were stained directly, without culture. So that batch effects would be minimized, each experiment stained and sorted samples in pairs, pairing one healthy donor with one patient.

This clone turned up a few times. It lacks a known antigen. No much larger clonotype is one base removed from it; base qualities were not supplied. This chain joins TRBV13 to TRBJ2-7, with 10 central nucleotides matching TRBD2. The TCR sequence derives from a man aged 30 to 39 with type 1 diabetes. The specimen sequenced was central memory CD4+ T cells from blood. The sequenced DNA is TGTGCCAGCAGCCCTACTAGCGGGAAAAACTACGAGCAGTACTTC. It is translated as CASSPTSGKNYEQYF.